Described below is a single TCR beta chain sequence and its context. The junction departs from the called germline gene at one end, perhaps through a read error. This specimen comes from a study of blood T cells in healthy people across ages. A second roughly 7 to 11 cycle PCR used barcoded and J-beta primers. From the 5' RACE reads, TCRdb called clonotypes with MiXCR, one entry per CDR3 protein. This sample has around 990,000 distinct CDR3 sequences, with roughly two fifths found just once. The CDR3 length is 13 residues. The receptor comes from a man younger than 35 in good health. The chain combines TRBV12-3 or TRBV12-4 with TRBJ2-7; possibly TRBD1 for D (6 bases). The DNA end lines up better with TRBJ2-5; the J call may be wrong. The sample comprised blood. CDR3 amino acids: CTSRTDRRETQYF. In DNA, the CDR3 is TGTACCAGCAGGACAGACAGGAGGGAGACCCAGTACTTC.